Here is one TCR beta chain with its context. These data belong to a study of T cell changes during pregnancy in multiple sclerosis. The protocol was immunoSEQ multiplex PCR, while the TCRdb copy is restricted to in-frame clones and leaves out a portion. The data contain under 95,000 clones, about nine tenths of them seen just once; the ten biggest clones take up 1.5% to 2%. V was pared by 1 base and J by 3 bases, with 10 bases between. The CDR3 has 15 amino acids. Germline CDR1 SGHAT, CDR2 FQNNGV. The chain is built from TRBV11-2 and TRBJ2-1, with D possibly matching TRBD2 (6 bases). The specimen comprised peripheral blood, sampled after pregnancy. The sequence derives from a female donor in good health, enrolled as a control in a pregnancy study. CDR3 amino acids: CASSLAGEYYNEQFF. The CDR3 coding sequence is TGTGCCAGCAGCTTAGCGGGGGAGTACTACAATGAGCAGTTCTTC.